A single sample gave rise to the 27 T cell receptor beta chains below, sequenced in a study of blood T cell repertoires in COVID-19. TCRdb's copy holds only in-frame clones and misses some; the assay was immunoSEQ multiplex PCR. The sample holds 25,000 to 35,000 clones, 75% to 90% seen once. Sequenced material: peripheral blood. The receptors stem from a human donor in a cohort sampled during active COVID-19.

The rearrangement joins TRBV19 to TRBJ2-3; 8 positions match TRBD1. The CDR3 is 16 residues long. The V and J ends lost 2 bases and 5 bases, in that order; junction bases with no gene match: 9. Germline values: CDR1 LNHDA, CDR2 SQIVND (reference sequence). CDR3 residues: CASSIQGQGALDTQYF. In DNA, the CDR3 is TGTGCCAGTAGTATACAAGGACAGGGAGCCCTAGATACGCAGTATTTT.

This clone appeared once. The chain has TRBV5-1 and TRBJ2-7; 10 positions agree with TRBD2. J gave up 7 bases and V 2 bases, and 9 bases lay outside the gene matches. CDR1 is SGHRS and CDR2 is YFSETQ in the germline V gene. The CDR3 has 15 amino acids. The CDR3 DNA reads TGCGCCAGCAGCTTAGATAGCGGGAGGACGGGGGAGCAGTACTTC. Its translation is CASSLDSGRTGEQYF.

The CDR3 DNA is TGTGCCAGCAGCTTGTCACAGGATAATGAAAAACTGTTTTTT. Protein: CASSLSQDNEKLFF. The chain combines TRBV7-8 with TRBJ1-4; the D gene is possibly TRBD1 (5 bases). Germline V gives CDR1 SGHVS, CDR2 FQNEAQ. This CDR3 contains 14 residues. V lost 3 bases and J lost 4, with 9 bases in between.

This clone was counted a few times. The V call is TRBV7-2, the J call TRBJ1-1, with 7 bases lining up with TRBD1. Germline CDR1 SGHTA, CDR2 FQGNSA. V lost 3 bases, J lost 6 bases, and 10 bases stayed unmatched. The CDR3 loop spans 15 amino acids. The CDR3: CASSFLTGALPEAFF. Written as DNA, the CDR3 is TGTGCCAGCAGCTTTTTAACAGGGGCCCTACCTGAAGCTTTCTTT.

This clone was recorded only once. The chain uses TRBV6-5 and TRBJ1-1; maybe TRBD1 (5 bases). Germline V gives CDR1 MNHEY, CDR2 SVGAGI. CDR3 length: 14 amino acids. V was shortened by 5 bases and J by 4 bases, with 14 bases between the two germline ends. In nucleotides, the CDR3 is TGTGCCAGCAGTCCTCTGCCCGGGGGCACTGAAGCTTTCTTT. This translates into CASSPLPGGTEAFF.

This sequence joins TRBV2 and TRBJ2-7, with 9 bases matching TRBD1. Germline V gives CDR1 SNHLY, CDR2 FYNNEI. The CDR3 sequence is 13 residues long. Germline trimming cut 6 bases from V and 3 bases from J; bases unmatched to any gene: 3. The CDR3 bases are TGTGCCAGCAGGGACAGGGGAAACTACGAGCAGTACTTC. Protein sequence: CASRDRGNYEQYF.

The chain is built from TRBV7-3 and TRBJ2-3; 13 bases are a match to TRBD2. Germline V gene data show CDR1 as SGHTA and CDR2 as FQGTGA. CDR3 length: 16 amino acids. Trimming at V came to 5 bases and at J to 0 bases, leaving 2 bases not matched to a gene. The CDR3 DNA is TGTGCCAGCAGCCCGGGACTAGCGGGAAGCACAGATACGCAGTATTTT. This sequence encodes CASSPGLAGSTDTQYF. The full variable domain, rest sourced from reference TRBV7-3 and TRBJ2-3, is GAGVSQTPSNKVTEKGKYVELRCDPISGHTALYWYRQSLGQGPEFLIYFQGTGAADDSGLPNDRFFAVRPEGSVSTLKIQRTERGDSAVYLCASSPGLAGSTDTQYFGPGTRLTVL.

The J gene is TRBJ1-1, the V gene TRBV10-3; D gene uncertain. CDR1 is ENHRY and CDR2 is SYGVKD in the germline V gene. V was clipped by 3 bases and J by 0 bases, with 8 bases between them. The CDR3 contains 14 residues. CDR3 sequence reads: CAISDYRVNTEAFF. CDR3 DNA sequence: TGTGCCATCAGTGATTACAGAGTGAACACTGAAGCTTTCTTT.

V gene TRBV10-1 combines with J gene TRBJ2-1; D is possibly TRBD2 (6 bases). This CDR3 spans 14 amino acids. Germline assignment: CDR1 WNHNN and CDR2 SYGVQD (reference sequence). Trimming left V 4 bases short and J 0 bases short, with 7 bases between. CDR3 amino acids: CASSVRGSYNEQFF. CDR3 nucleotides: TGCGCCAGCAGTGTGCGGGGCTCCTACAATGAGCAGTTCTTC.

The DNA for the CDR3 is TGCGCCAGCACCCGGACAGCTGGGGCCAACGTCCTGACTTTC. It specifies CASTRTAGANVLTF. This chain joins TRBV5-1 and TRBJ2-6, with D possibly being TRBD1 (6 bases). V gave up 6 bases and J gave up 2 bases, with 9 bases separating them. The CDR3 runs 14 residues. CDR1 is SGHRS and CDR2 is YFSETQ in the germline V gene.

V usage is TRBV10-2 and J usage is TRBJ2-7, with TRBD2 matching 9 bases. V shed 8 bases and J 3 bases; nucleotides not matched to a gene: 8. Germline V gene data show CDR1 as WSHSY and CDR2 as SAAADI. The CDR3 has 14 amino acids. The CDR3 protein is CASALGLALYEQYF. CDR3 DNA sequence: TGCGCCAGCGCTTTGGGACTAGCTCTCTACGAGCAGTACTTC.

The CDR3 loop reads CASSRGQIYEQYF. The CDR3 DNA sequence: TGTGCCAGCAGCCGGGGACAGATCTACGAGCAGTACTTC. This sequence joins TRBV7-2 and TRBJ2-7, with 7 bases matching TRBD1. V dropped 5 bases and J dropped 3; count of bases not matched to a gene: 4. The CDR3 is 13 residues long. CDR1 and CDR2 (germline): SGHTA, FQGNSA.

This chain joins TRBV19 and TRBJ1-2; no firm D call. The CDR3 is 16 residues long. Trimming removed 3 bases at V and 1 base at J, with 15 bases between. Germline V CDR1 and CDR2: LNHDA, SQIVND (reference sequence). CDR3 coding DNA: TGTGCCAGTAGTATCCCCCGGAGTACGATTAACTATGGCTACACCTTC. As protein: CASSIPRSTINYGYTF.

The chain recombines TRBV4-1 with TRBJ2-1; no firm D call. Per germline, CDR1 MGHRA and CDR2 YSYEKL. Trimming removed 3 bases from V and 5 bases from J, with 23 bases in between. This CDR3 has 18 amino acids. CDR3 amino acids: CASSHTYVVSKLNNEQFF. Written as DNA, the CDR3 is TGCGCCAGCAGCCACACCTATGTCGTCTCCAAACTCAACAATGAGCAGTTCTTC.

The V and J genes are TRBV7-8 and TRBJ1-1; 11 bases align to TRBD1. Germline CDR1 is SGHVS and CDR2 is FQNEAQ. Unmatched junction bases numbered 10, after V lost 3 bases and J lost 4 bases. This CDR3 comprises 17 residues. In DNA, the CDR3 is TGTGCCAGCAGCTTCCTTGCGGACAGGGGGCTTAGCACTGAAGCTTTCTTT. Translation gives CASSFLADRGLSTEAFF. Full variable domain (rest looked up from reference TRBV7-8 and TRBJ1-1): GAGVSQSPRYKVAKRGQDVALRCDPISGHVSLFWYQQALGQGPEFLTYFQNEAQLDKSGLPSDRFFAERPEGSVSTLKIQRTQQEDSAVYLCASSFLADRGLSTEAFFGQGTRLTVV.

The chain recombines TRBV5-1 with TRBJ1-1, with 9 bases that match TRBD1. The CDR3 loop spans 15 amino acids. V gave up 4 bases and J gave up 1 base; unmatched junction bases: 5. Germline V lookup: CDR1 SGHRS, CDR2 YFSETQ. The CDR3 sequence: CASSGRQGGNTEAFF. CDR3 DNA sequence: TGCGCCAGCAGCGGACGACAGGGGGGGAACACTGAAGCTTTCTTT.

The chain employs TRBV28 and TRBJ2-3, with 8 bases fitting TRBD2. Germline values: CDR1 MDHEN, CDR2 SYDVKM. The V gene end was trimmed by 6 bases and the J gene end by 4 bases; junction bases not matched to a gene: 12. The length of the CDR3 is 16 residues. CDR3 residues: CASSPPSGSPPDTQYF. CDR3 DNA sequence: TGTGCCAGCAGCCCCCCCAGCGGGAGTCCCCCAGATACGCAGTATTTT.

The rearrangement joins TRBV29-1 to TRBJ2-7; D may be TRBD1 (6 bases). V was pared by 7 bases and J by 3 bases, with 16 bases between. The CDR3 contains 13 residues. Germline lookup yields CDR1 SQVTM and CDR2 ANQGSEA. CDR3 amino acids: CSATGTWGYEQYF. CDR3 DNA sequence: TGCAGCGCGACCGGGACATGGGGCTACGAGCAGTACTTC.

The chain joins TRBV7-9 to TRBJ2-3; TRBD2 is a possible D gene (5 bases). Trimming took off 5 bases at V and 4 bases at J, with 7 bases between the two ends. Germline CDR1 is SEHNR and CDR2 is FQNEAQ (reference sequence). The CDR3 is 12 amino acids. CDR3: CASSRGADTQYF. The CDR3 nucleotides are TGTGCCAGCAGCCGGGGTGCAGATACGCAGTATTTT. Complete variable domain (other parts from reference TRBV7-9 and TRBJ2-3): DTGVSQNPRHKITKRGQNVTFRCDPISEHNRLYWYRQTLGQGPEFLTYFQNEAQLEKSRLLSDRFSAERPKGSFSTLEIQRTEQGDSAMYLCASSRGADTQYFGPGTRLTVL.

V usage is TRBV3-1 (or the pseudogene TRBV3-2) and J usage is TRBJ2-7; 8 bases fit TRBD1. The V gene end was trimmed by 4 bases and the J gene end by 5 bases; junction bases not matched to a gene: 7. The germline V gene has CDR1 LGHDT and CDR2 YNNKEL (reference sequence). The CDR3 is 14 residues long. CDR3 sequence (DNA): TGTGCCAGCAGCCTGGAGGACAGGGTGCACGAGCAGTACTTC. Translation: CASSLEDRVHEQYF.

V is TRBV11-2 and J is TRBJ1-1; D may be TRBD1 (5 bases). CDR1 SGHAT and CDR2 FQNNGV come from the germline V gene. The CDR3 spans 14 residues. The V end lost 0 bases, the J end lost 12 bases, and 17 bases lay between the germline ends. In DNA form, the CDR3 reads TGTGCCAGCAGCTTAGAAGGTTCTGGGGGGGGGACTTTCTTT. This encodes CASSLEGSGGGTFF.

V usage is TRBV11-2 and J usage is TRBJ2-5; TRBD2 matches 7 bases. Germline CDR1 is SGHAT and CDR2 is FQNNGV. The CDR3 extends over 16 amino acids. J lost 5 bases, V lost 1 base, and 10 bases had no gene match. The CDR3 here is CASSLGQTSLGETQYF. The CDR3 nucleotides are TGTGCCAGCAGCTTAGGGCAGACTAGCTTGGGGGAGACCCAGTACTTC.

The chain joins TRBV6-1 to TRBJ2-3; 9 bases align to TRBD2. Trimming at V came to 1 base and at J to 3 bases, leaving 8 bases not matched to a gene. Germline V CDR1 and CDR2: MNHNS, SASEGT. This CDR3 has 17 residues. In DNA, the CDR3 is TGTGCCAGCAGTGAAGATCTAGCGGGAAGGGGGACAGATACGCAGTATTTT. This codes for CASSEDLAGRGTDTQYF.

The chain has TRBV30 and TRBJ2-3, with D possibly TRBD2 on 5 matching bases. The V gene's germline CDR1 is GTSNPN and CDR2 SVGIG (reference sequence). Trimming took off 4 bases at V and 2 bases at J, with 22 bases between the two ends. The CDR3 spans 17 residues. Written as DNA, the CDR3 is TGTGCCTGGATACTCCGGGGAGCGGCAACCGACACAGATACGCAGTATTTT. It yields the protein CAWILRGAATDTDTQYF.

The V gene is TRBV6-5, the J gene TRBJ2-7; the match to TRBD1 covers 10 bases. V lost 4 bases, J lost 7 bases, and 7 bases stayed unmatched. The germline CDR1 and CDR2 sequences are MNHEY and SVGAGI. The CDR3 is 14 residues long. The CDR3 DNA reads TGTGCCAGCAGTTCCGGGACAGGGGTCTGGGAGCAGTACTTC. Protein product: CASSSGTGVWEQYF.

The chain employs TRBV9 and TRBJ2-7; a weak D match, TRBD2 (6 bases). V gave up 4 bases and J gave up 2 bases, with 16 bases separating them. CDR3 length equals 15 residues. Germline values: CDR1 SGDLS, CDR2 YYNGEE. The chain's CDR3 is CASSPLSGLPYEQYF. Written as DNA, the CDR3 is TGTGCCAGCAGCCCCCTAAGCGGGCTCCCCTACGAGCAGTACTTC.

V and J are TRBV28 and TRBJ2-7; 8 bases agree with TRBD1. The V and J ends lost 5 bases and 4 bases, in that order; junction bases with no gene match: 10. This CDR3 is built from 15 residues. The germline V gene has CDR1 MDHEN and CDR2 SYDVKM. DNA of the CDR3: TGTGCCAGCAGTCTTCGGACAGGGATGCCGTACGAGCAGTACTTC. It codes for CASSLRTGMPYEQYF.